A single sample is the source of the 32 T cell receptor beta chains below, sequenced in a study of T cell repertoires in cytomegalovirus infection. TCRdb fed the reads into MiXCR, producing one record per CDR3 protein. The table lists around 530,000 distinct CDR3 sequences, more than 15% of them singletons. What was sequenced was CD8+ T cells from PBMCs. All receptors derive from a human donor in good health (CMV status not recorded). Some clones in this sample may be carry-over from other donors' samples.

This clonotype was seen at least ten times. CDR3 sequence reads: CASKVRGYNEQFF. The CDR3 bases are TGTGCCAGCAAGGTCAGGGGATACAATGAGCAGTTCTTC. The gene calls are TRBV28 and TRBJ2-1; a possible D gene is TRBD1 (6 bases). Germline CDR1 is MDHEN and CDR2 is SYDVKM. The V and J ends lost 7 bases and 4 bases respectively, with 11 bases between them. The CDR3 sequence is 13 residues long. Complete variable domain (other parts from reference TRBV28 and TRBJ2-1): DVKVTQSSRYLVKRTGEKVFLECVQDMDHENMFWYRQDPGLGLRLIYFSYDVKMKEKGDIPEGYSVSREKKERFSLILESASTNQTSMYLCASKVRGYNEQFFGPGTRLTVL.

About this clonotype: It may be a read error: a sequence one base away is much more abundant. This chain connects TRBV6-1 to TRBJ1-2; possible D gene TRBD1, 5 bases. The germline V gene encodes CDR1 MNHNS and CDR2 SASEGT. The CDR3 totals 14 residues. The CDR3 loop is CASSEGERGYCYTF. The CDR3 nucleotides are TGTGCCAGCAGTGAAGGGGAAAGGGGCTATTGCTACACCTTC.

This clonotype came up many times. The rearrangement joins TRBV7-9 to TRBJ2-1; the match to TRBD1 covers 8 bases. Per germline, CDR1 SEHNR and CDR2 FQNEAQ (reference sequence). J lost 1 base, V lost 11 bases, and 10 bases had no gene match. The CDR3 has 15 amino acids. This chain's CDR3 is CAALTGVGSYNEQFF. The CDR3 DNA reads TGTGCCGCATTGACAGGGGTTGGGTCCTACAATGAGCAGTTCTTC.

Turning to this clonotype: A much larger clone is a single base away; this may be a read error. The chain's CDR3 is CARSYSSRGDNTDTQYF. The CDR3 DNA reads as TGTGCCAGAAGTTACTCGAGTAGGGGTGACAACACAGATACGCAGTATTTT. V usage is TRBV6-6 and J usage is TRBJ2-3, with D possibly matching TRBD1 (5 bases). The CDR3 consists of 17 residues. Germline-derived CDR1 and CDR2 are MNHNY and SVGAGI (reference sequence).

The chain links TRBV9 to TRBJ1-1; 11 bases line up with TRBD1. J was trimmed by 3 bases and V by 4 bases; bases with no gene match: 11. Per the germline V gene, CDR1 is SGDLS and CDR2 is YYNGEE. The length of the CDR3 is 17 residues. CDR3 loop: CASSFDRDRGTYTEAFF. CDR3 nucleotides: TGTGCCAGCAGCTTCGACCGGGACAGGGGGACCTACACTGAAGCTTTCTTT.

The CDR3 sequence: CASSQEVGDPDEQYF. The CDR3 coding sequence is TGTGCCAGCAGCCAAGAGGTCGGGGATCCGGACGAGCAGTACTTC. The chain has TRBV3-1 and TRBJ2-7; D is possibly TRBD2 (5 bases). V lost 0 bases and J 5 bases, leaving 14 bases between the germline ends. Germline assignment: CDR1 LGHDT and CDR2 YNNKEL (reference sequence). The CDR3 consists of 15 residues.

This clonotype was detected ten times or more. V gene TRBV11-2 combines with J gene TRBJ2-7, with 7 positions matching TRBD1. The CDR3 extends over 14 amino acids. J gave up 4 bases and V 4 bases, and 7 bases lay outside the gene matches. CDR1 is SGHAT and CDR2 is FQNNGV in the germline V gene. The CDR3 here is CASSSRTGPYEQYF. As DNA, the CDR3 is TGTGCCAGCAGCTCCAGGACAGGACCATACGAGCAGTACTTC.

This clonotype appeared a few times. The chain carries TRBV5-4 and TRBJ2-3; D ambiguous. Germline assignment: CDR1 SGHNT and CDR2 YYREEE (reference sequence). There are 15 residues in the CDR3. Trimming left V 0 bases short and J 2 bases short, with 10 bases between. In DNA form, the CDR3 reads TGTGCCAGCAGCTTGGGGCAGGCCCCCACAGATACGCAGTATTTT. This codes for CASSLGQAPTDTQYF.

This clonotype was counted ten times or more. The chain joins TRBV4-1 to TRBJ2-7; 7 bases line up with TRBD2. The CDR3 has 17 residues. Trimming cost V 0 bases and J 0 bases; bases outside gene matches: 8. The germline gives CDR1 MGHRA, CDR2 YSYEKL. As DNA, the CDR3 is TGCGCCAGCAGCCAAGAGTGGAAAGCGGGGAGCTCCTACGAGCAGTACTTC. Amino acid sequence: CASSQEWKAGSSYEQYF.

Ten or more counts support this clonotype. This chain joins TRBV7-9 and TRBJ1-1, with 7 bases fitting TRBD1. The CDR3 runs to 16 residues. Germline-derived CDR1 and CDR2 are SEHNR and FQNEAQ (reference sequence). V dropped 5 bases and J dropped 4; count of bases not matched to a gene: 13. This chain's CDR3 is CASSPGTDSLGTEAFF. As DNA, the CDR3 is TGTGCCAGCAGCCCTGGGACAGACTCCTTGGGCACTGAAGCTTTCTTT. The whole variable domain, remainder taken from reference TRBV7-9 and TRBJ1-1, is DTGVSQNPRHKITKRGQNVTFRCDPISEHNRLYWYRQTLGQGPEFLTYFQNEAQLEKSRLLSDRFSAERPKGSFSTLEIQRTEQGDSAMYLCASSPGTDSLGTEAFFGQGTRLTVV.

The CDR3 spells CATSDGGLNTEAFF. In nucleotides, the CDR3 is TGTGCCACCAGTGATGGGGGGCTGAACACTGAAGCTTTCTTT. The chain employs TRBV24-1 and TRBJ1-1, with D maybe TRBD1 (6 bases). There are 14 residues in the CDR3. Trimming left V 3 bases short and J 0 bases short, with 7 bases between. CDR1 is KGHDR, CDR2 SFDVKD, per germline.

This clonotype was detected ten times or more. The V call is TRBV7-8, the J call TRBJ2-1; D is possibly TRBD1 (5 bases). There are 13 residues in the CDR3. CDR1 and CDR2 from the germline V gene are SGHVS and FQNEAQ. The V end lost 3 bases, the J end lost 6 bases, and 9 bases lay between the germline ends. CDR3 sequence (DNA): TGTGCCAGCAGCTTTGCTGACAGCAATGAGCAGTTCTTC. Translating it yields CASSFADSNEQFF.

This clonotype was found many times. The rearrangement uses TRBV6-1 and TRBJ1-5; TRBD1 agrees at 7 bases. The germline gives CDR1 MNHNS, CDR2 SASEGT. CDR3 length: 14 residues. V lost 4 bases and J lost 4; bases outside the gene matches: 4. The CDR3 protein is CASSAGTENQPQHF. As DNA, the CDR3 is TGTGCCAGCAGTGCCGGGACAGAGAATCAGCCCCAGCATTTT.

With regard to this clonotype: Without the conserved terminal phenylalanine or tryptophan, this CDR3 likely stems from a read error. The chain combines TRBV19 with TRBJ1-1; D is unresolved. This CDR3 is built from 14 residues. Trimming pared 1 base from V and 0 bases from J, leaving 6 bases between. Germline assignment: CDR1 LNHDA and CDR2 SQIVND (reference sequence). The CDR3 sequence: CASSIGTVNTEAFL. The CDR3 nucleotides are TGTGCCAGTAGTATAGGGACGGTGAACACTGAAGCTTTCTTA.

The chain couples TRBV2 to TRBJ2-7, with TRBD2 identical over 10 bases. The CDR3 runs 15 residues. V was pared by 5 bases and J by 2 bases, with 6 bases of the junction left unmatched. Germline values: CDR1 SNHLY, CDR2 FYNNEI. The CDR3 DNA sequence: TGTGCCAGCAGTTCCGGGACTAGCGCTACCTACGAGCAGTACTTC. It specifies CASSSGTSATYEQYF.

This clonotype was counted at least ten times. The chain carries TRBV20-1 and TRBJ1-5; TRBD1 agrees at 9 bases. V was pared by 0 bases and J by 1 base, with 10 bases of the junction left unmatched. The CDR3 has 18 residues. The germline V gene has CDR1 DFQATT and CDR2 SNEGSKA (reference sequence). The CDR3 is CSARDLKGTGTSNQPQHF. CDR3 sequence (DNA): TGCAGTGCTAGAGACTTAAAAGGGACAGGGACAAGCAATCAGCCCCAGCATTTT.

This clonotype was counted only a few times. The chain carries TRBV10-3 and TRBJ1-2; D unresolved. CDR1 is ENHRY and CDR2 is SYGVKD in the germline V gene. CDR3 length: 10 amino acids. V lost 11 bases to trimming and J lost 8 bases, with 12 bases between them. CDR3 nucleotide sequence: TGTGCCTCTTGGGGTCGCGGCTACACCTTC. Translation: CASWGRGYTF.

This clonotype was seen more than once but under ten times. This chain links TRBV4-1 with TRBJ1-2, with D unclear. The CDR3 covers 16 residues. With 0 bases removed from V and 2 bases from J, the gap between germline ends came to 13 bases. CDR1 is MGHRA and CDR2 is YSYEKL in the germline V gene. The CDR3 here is CASSQEGSLWNYGYTF. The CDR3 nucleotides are TGCGCCAGCAGCCAAGAGGGAAGCCTCTGGAACTATGGCTACACCTTC.

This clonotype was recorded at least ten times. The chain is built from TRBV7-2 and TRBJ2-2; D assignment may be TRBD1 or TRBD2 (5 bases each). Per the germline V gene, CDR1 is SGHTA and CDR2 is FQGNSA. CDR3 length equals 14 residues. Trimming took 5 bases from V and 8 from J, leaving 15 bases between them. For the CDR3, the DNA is TGTGCCAGCAGCCTCAACCGGGACGTAGGGGAGCTGTTTTTT. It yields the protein CASSLNRDVGELFF.

CDR3 in DNA: TGTGCCAGCAGTGGACAGGGGCGCTTAGAGACCCAGTACTTC. Translation: CASSGQGRLETQYF. The rearrangement uses TRBV2 and TRBJ2-5; TRBD1 aligns across 8 bases. The CDR3 runs to 14 residues. Germline assignment: CDR1 SNHLY and CDR2 FYNNEI. Trimming removed 4 bases from V and 4 bases from J; junction bases left unmatched: 5.

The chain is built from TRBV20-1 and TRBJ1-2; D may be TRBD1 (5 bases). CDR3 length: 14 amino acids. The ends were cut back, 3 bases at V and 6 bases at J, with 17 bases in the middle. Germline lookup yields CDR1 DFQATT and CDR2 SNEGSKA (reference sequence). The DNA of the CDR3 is TGCAGTGCTAGGCGGAGGACCCGGGGCGATGGCTACACCTTC. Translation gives CSARRRTRGDGYTF.

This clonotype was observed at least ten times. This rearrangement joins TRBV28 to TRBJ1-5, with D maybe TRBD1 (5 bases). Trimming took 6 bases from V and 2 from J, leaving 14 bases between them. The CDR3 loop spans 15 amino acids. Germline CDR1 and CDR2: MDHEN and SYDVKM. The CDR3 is CASRRFPGGNQPQHF. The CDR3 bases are TGTGCCAGCAGACGTTTCCCGGGGGGCAATCAGCCCCAGCATTTT. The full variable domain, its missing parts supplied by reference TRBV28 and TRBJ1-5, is DVKVTQSSRYLVKRTGEKVFLECVQDMDHENMFWYRQDPGLGLRLIYFSYDVKMKEKGDIPEGYSVSREKKERFSLILESASTNQTSMYLCASRRFPGGNQPQHFGDGTRLSIL.

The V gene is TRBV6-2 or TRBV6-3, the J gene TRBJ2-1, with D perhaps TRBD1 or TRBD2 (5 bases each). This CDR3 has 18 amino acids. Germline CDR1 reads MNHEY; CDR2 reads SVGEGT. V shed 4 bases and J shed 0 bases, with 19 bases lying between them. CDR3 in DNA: TGTGCCAGCAGTTTGACCGGTGGGGGTTACCGCTCCTACAATGAGCAGTTCTTC. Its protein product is CASSLTGGGYRSYNEQFF.

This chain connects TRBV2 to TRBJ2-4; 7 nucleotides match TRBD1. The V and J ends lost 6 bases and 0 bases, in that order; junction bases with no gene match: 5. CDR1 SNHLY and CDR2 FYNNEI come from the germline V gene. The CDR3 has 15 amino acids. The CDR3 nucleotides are TGTGCCAGCAGCGGGACAGAAAGAGCCAAAAACATTCAGTACTTC. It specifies CASSGTERAKNIQYF. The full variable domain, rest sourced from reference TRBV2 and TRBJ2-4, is EPEVTQTPSHQVTQMGQEVILRCVPISNHLYFYWYRQILGQKVEFLVSFYNNEISEKSEIFDDQFSVERPDGSNFTLKIRSTKLEDSAMYFCASSGTERAKNIQYFGAGTRLSVL.

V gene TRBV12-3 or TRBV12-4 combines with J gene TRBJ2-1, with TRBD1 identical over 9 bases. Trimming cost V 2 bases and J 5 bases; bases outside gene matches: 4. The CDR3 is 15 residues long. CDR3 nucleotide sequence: TGTGCCAGCAGTTTACCGGGACAGGGCCACAATGAGCAGTTCTTC. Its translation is CASSLPGQGHNEQFF.

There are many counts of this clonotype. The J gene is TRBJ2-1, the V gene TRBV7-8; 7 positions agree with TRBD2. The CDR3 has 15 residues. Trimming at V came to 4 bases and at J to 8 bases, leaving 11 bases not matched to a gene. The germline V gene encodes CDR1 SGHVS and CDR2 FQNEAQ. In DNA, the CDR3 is TGTGCCAGCAGCTGGGCGGATCGGGAGGTCGATGAGCAGTTCTTC. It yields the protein CASSWADREVDEQFF.

The CDR3, as DNA: TGCGCCAGCAGCCCTTTATCGATAGGTTCAAATGAAAAACTGTTTTTT. This codes for CASSPLSIGSNEKLFF. The chain combines TRBV4-1 with TRBJ1-4; D remains unclear. This CDR3 spans 16 amino acids. The V end was cut by 4 bases, the J end by 5 bases, with 17 bases between. Germline V CDR1 and CDR2: MGHRA, YSYEKL.

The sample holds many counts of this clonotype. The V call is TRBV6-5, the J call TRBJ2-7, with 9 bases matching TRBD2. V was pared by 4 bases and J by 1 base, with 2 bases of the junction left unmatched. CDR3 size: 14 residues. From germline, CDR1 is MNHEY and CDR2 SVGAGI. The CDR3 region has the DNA TGTGCCAGCAGTTCGGCGGGAGGGTCCTACGAGCAGTACTTC. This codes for CASSSAGGSYEQYF.

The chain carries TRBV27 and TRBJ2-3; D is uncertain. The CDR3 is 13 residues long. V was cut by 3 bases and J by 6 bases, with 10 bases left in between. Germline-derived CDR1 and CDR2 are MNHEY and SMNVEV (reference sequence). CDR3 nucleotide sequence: TGTGCCAGCAGTTTGGGCCTGGTGGATACGCAGTATTTT. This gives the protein CASSLGLVDTQYF.

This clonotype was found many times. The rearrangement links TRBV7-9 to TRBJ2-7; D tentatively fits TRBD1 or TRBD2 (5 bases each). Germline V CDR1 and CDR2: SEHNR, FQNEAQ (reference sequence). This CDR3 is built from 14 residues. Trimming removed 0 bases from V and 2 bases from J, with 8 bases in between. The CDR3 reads CASSLAGRTYEQYF. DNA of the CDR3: TGTGCCAGCAGCTTAGCGGGACGGACCTACGAGCAGTACTTC.

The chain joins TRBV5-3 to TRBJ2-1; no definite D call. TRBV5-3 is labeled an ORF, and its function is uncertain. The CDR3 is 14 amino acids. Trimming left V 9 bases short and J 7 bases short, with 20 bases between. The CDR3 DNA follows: TGTGCCACCTCAAGGGTCAGGCCGTGGAATGAGCAGTTCTTC. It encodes CATSRVRPWNEQFF.

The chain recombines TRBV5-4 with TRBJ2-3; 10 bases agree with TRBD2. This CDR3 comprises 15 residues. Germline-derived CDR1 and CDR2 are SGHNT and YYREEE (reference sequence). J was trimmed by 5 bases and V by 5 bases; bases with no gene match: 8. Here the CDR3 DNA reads TGTGCCAGCAGGGTAGCGGGGGGCCAGGGAGATACGCAGTATTTT. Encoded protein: CASRVAGGQGDTQYF.